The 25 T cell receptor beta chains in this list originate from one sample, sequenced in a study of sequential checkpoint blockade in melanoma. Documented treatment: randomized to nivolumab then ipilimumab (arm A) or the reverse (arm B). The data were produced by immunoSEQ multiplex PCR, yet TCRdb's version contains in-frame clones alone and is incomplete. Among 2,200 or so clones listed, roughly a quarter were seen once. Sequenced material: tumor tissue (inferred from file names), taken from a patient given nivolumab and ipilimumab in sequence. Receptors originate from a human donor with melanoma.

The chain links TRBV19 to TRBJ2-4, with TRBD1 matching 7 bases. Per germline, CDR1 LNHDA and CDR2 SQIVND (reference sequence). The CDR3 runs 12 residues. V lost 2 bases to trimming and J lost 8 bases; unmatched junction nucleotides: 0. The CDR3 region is CASSIQGDIQYF. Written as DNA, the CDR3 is TGTGCCAGTAGTATACAGGGGGACATTCAGTACTTC. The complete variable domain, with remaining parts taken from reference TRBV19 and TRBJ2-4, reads DGGITQSPKYLFRKEGQNVTLSCEQNLNHDAMYWYRQDPGQGLRLIYYSQIVNDFQKGDIAEGYSVSREKKESFPLTVTSAQKNPTAFYLCASSIQGDIQYFGAGTRLSVL.

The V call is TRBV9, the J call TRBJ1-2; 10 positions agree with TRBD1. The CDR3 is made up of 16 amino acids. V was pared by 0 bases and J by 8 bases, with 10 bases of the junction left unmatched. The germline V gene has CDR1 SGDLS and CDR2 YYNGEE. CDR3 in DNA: TGTGCCAGCAGCGTAGCTACGAGGGACAGGGGTCGGGGCTACACCTTC. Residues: CASSVATRDRGRGYTF.

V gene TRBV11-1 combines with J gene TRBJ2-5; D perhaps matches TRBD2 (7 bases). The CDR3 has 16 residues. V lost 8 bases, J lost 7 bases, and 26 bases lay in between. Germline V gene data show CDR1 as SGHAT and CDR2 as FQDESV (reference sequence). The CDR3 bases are TGTGCCAGCGGGATCCGACTAACGGGGGGCCCGGGGACCCAGTACTTC. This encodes CASGIRLTGGPGTQYF.

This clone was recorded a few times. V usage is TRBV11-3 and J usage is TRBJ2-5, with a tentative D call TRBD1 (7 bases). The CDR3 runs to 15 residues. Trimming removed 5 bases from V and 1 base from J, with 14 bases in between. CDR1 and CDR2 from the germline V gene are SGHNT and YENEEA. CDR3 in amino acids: CASSPRGAIQETQYF. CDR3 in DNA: TGTGCCAGCAGCCCCAGGGGGGCGATCCAAGAGACCCAGTACTTC.

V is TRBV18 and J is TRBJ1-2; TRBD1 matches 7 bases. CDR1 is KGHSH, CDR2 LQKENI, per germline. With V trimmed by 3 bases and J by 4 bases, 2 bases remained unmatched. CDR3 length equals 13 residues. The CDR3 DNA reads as TGTGCCAGCTCACCGGACAGGAGCTATGGCTACACCTTC. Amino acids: CASSPDRSYGYTF.

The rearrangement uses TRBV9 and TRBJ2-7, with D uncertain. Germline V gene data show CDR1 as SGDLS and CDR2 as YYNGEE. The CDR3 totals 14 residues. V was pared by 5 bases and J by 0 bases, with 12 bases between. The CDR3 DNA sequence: TGTGCCAGCAGGACGACAATCAGCTCCTACGAGCAGTACTTC. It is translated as CASRTTISSYEQYF.

The CDR3: CASSLDPGQAPPYEQYF. The CDR3 bases are TGCGCCAGCAGCTTGGACCCGGGCCAGGCACCGCCCTACGAGCAGTACTTC. This rearrangement joins TRBV5-1 to TRBJ2-7, with D hard to call. V dropped 0 bases and J dropped 2 bases, with 18 bases sitting between them. CDR1 and CDR2 from the germline V gene are SGHRS and YFSETQ. This CDR3 spans 17 amino acids.

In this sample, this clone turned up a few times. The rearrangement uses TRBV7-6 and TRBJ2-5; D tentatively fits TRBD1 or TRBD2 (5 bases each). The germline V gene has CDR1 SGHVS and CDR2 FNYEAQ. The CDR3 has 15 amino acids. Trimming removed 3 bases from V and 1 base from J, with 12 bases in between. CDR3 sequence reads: CASSLRGTLQETQYF. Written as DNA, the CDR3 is TGTGCCAGCAGCTTGAGGGGTACCCTCCAAGAGACCCAGTACTTC.

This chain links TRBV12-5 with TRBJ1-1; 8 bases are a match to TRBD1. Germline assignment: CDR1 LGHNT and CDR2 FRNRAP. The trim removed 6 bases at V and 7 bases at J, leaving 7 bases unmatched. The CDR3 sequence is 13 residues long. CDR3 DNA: TGTGCTAGTGGACAGACAGGGGCTGGTGAAGCTTTCTTT. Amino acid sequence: CASGQTGAGEAFF.

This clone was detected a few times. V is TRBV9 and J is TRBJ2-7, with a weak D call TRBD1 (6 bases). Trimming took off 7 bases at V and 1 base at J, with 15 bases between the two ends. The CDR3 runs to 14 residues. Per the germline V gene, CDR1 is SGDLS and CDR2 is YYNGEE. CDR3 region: CASQGNILSYEQYF. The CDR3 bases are TGTGCCAGCCAGGGGAATATTCTTTCCTACGAGCAGTACTTC.

Here the CDR3 DNA reads TGTGCCAGTAGTATGTCACAAGGAAACACCATATATTTT. Its protein is CASSMSQGNTIYF. The genes are TRBV19 and TRBJ1-3; D not certain. Germline-derived CDR1 and CDR2 are LNHDA and SQIVND (reference sequence). Trimming removed 3 bases from V and 4 bases from J, with 7 bases in between. The CDR3 runs 13 residues.

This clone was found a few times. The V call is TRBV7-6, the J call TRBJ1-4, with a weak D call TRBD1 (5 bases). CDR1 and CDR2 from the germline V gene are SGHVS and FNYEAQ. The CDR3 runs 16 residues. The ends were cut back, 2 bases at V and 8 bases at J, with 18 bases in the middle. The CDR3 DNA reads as TGTGCCAGCAGCTTAACGGGGGAGAAGAGTGGCGAAAAACTGTTTTTT. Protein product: CASSLTGEKSGEKLFF.

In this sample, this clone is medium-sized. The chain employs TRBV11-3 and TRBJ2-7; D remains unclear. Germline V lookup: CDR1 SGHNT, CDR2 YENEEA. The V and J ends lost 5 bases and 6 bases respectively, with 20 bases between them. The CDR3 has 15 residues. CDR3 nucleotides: TGTGCCAGCAGCCCCCGACAAGGAACTCCTCTCGAGCAGTACTTC. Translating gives CASSPRQGTPLEQYF. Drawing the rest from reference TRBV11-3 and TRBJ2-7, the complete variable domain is EAGVVQSPRYKIIEKKQPVAFWCNPISGHNTLYWYLQNLGQGPELLIRYENEEAVDDSQLPKDRFSAERLKGVDSTLKIQPAELGDSAVYLCASSPRQGTPLEQYFGPGTRLTVT.

The CDR3 nucleotides are TGCGCCAGCAGCCTAAACTCCGGGACGCGGAATGAGCAGTTCTTC. Encoded protein: CASSLNSGTRNEQFF. The chain links TRBV5-1 to TRBJ2-1; D possibly matches TRBD1 or TRBD2 (5 bases each). V shed 4 bases and J shed 7 bases, with 18 bases lying between them. The CDR3 is 15 amino acids. Germline CDR1 is SGHRS and CDR2 is YFSETQ.

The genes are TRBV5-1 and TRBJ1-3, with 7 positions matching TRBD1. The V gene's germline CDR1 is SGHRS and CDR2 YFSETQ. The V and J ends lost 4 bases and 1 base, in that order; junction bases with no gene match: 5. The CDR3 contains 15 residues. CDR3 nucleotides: TGCGCCAGCAGCGCATTGGGACAGTCTGGAAACACCATATATTTT. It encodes CASSALGQSGNTIYF.

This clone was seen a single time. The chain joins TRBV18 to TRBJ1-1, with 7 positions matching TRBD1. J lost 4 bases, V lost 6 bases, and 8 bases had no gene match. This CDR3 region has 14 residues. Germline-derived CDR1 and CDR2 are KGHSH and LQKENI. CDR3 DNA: TGTGCCAGCTCTCCGACAGGGCAGGGCACTGAAGCTTTCTTT. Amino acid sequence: CASSPTGQGTEAFF.

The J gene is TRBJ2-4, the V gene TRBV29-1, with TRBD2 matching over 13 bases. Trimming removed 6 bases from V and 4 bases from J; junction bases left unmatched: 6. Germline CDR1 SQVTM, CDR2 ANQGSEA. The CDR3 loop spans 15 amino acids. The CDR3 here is CSVAGTSGEKNIQYF. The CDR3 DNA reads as TGCAGCGTGGCCGGGACTAGCGGGGAGAAAAACATTCAGTACTTC. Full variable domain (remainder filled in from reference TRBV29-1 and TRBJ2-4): SAVISQKPSRDICQRGTSLTIQCQVDSQVTMMFWYRQQPGQSLTLIATANQGSEATYESGFVIDKFPISRPNLTFSTLTVSNMSPEDSSIYLCSVAGTSGEKNIQYFGAGTRLSVL.

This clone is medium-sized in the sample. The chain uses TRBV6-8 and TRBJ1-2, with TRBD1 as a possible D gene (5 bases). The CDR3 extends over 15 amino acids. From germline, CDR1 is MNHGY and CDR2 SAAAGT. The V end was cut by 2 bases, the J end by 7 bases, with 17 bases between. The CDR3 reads CASSYLQGGEGGYTF. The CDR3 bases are TGTGCCAGCAGTTACCTCCAGGGAGGGGAGGGTGGCTACACCTTC.

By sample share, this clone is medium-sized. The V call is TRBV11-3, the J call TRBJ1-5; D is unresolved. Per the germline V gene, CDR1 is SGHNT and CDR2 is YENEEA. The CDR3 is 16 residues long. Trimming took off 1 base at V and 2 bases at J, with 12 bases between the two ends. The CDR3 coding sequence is TGTGCCAGCAGCTTAGGGACGGCCAAAGGCAATCAGCCCCAGCATTTT. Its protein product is CASSLGTAKGNQPQHF.

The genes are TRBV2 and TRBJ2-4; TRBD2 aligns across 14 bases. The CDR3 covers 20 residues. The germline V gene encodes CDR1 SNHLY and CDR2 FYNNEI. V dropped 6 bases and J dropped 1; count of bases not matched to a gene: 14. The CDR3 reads CASRDLYYGTSGGAKNIQYF. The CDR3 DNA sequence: TGTGCCAGCAGGGACCTTTACTATGGGACTAGCGGGGGTGCCAAAAACATTCAGTACTTC.

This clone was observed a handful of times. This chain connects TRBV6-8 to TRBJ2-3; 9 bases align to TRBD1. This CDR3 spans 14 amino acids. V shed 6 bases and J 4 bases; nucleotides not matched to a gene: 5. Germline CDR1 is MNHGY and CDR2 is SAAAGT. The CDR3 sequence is CASSRDRVPDTQYF. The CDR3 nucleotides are TGTGCCAGCAGCCGGGACAGGGTACCAGATACGCAGTATTTT.

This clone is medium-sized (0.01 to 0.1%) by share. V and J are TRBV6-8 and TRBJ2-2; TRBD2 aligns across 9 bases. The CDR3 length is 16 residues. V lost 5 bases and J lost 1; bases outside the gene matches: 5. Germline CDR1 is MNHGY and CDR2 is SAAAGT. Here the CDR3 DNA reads TGTGCCAGCAGTCTCCTAGCGGGGAGGAACACCGGGGAGCTGTTTTTT. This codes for CASSLLAGRNTGELFF.

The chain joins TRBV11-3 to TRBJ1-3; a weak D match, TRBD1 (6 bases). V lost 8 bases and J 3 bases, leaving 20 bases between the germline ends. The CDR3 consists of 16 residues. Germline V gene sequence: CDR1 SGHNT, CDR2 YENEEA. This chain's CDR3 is CASSMGAPFLGNTIYF. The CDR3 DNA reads TGTGCCAGCTCGATGGGGGCTCCGTTCCTTGGAAACACCATATATTTT.

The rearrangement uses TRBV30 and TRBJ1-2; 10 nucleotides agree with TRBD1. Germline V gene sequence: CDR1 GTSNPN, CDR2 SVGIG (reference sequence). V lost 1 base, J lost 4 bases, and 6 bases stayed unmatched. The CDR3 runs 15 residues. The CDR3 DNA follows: TGTGCCTGGAGTGCGTGGGACAGGGGTTTCTATGGCTACACCTTC. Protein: CAWSAWDRGFYGYTF.

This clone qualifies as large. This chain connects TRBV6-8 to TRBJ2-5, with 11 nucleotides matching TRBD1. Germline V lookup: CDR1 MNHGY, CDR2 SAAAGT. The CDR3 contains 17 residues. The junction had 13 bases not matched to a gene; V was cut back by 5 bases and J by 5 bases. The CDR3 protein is CASSKSTDRGREETQYF. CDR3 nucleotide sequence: TGTGCCAGCAGTAAATCTACGGACAGGGGGCGGGAGGAGACCCAGTACTTC.